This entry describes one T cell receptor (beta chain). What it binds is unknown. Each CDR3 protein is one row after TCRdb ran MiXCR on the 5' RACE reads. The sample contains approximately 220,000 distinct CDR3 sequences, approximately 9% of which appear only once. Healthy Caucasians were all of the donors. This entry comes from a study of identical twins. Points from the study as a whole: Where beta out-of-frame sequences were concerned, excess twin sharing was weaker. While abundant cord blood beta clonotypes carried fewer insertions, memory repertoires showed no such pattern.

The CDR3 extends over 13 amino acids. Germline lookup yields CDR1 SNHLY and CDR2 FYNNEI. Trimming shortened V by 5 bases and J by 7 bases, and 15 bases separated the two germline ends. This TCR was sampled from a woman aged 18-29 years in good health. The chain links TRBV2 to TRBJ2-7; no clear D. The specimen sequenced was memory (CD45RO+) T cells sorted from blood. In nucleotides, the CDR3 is TGTGCCAGCAGTCAAACGGGTACTGTAGAGCAGTACTTC. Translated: CASSQTGTVEQYF.